The rows below give T cell receptor beta chains drawn from one sample of a study of shared clonotypes between healthy human individuals. TCRdb keeps only in-frame clones here, not all; method: immunoSEQ multiplex PCR. The sample consists of millions of clones, about 92% of them appearing once. Source material: naive CD4+ T cells sorted from blood. Source of these receptors: a man between 18 and 29 years old in good health. CDR3s include the opening cysteine and the closing phenylalanine or tryptophan. The order of the fields is V gene, J gene, CDR3 protein.

TRBV5-6	TRBJ2-3	CASSPGQGTDTQYF
TRBV7-2	TRBJ2-7	CASSSGTSYYEQYF
TRBV28	TRBJ1-2	CASSSRDRGTF
TRBV7-3	TRBJ2-5	CASSEGIRETQYF
TRBV7-9	TRBJ1-5	CASSLLLLGAGNMQPQHF
TRBV4-3	TRBJ2-3	CASSQEFVTDTQYF
TRBV19	TRBJ2-7	CASSYRGNEQYF
TRBV6-5	TRBJ2-3	CASTRGTSGADTQYF
TRBV27	TRBJ2-7	CASSLGGQQYF
TRBV25-1	TRBJ1-2	CASSARSGTVVHGYTF
TRBV2	TRBJ1-2	CASSEALDAYGYTF
TRBV11-3	TRBJ2-1	CASSLDGQGQYNEQFF
TRBV6-5	TRBJ2-3	CASTKTGTDTQYF
TRBV28	TRBJ2-7	CASSLASGQGYEQYF
TRBV18	TRBJ2-5	CASSPFQGLEETQYF
TRBV7-9	TRBJ1-5	CASSLGVGLGPQHF
TRBV6-5	TRBJ2-7	CASKRGQGRAEQYF
TRBV15	TRBJ2-5	CATSGGGGGKETQYF
TRBV7-2	TRBJ2-5	CASSTTGGQETQYF
TRBV5-4	TRBJ2-7	CASSLAGGPLYEQYF
TRBV10-3	TRBJ1-6	CAITPQGNSPLHF
TRBV2	TRBJ2-7	CASSEGGQNHEQYF
TRBV10-2	TRBJ2-7	CATLFRRGYYEQYF
TRBV5-1	TRBJ1-1	CASSPQGMNTEAFF
TRBV10-1	TRBJ2-7	CASSANNYEQYF